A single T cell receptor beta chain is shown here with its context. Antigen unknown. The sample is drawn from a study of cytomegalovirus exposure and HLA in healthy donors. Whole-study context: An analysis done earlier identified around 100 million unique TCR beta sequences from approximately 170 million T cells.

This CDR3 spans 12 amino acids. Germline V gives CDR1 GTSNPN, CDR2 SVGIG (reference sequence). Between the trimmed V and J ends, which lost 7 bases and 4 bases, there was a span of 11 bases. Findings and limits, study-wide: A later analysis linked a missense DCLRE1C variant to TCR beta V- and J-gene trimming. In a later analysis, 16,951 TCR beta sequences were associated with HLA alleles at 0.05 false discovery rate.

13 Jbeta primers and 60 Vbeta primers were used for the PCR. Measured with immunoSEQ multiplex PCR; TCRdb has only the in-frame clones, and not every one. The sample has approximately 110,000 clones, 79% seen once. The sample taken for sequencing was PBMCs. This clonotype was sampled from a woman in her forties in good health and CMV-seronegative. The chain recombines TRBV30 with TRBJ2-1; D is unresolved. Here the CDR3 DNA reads TGTGCCTTCACGGCGGAATACAATGAGCAGTTCTTC. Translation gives CAFTAEYNEQFF.